This T cell receptor (beta chain) was observed in a study of blood T cell repertoires in COVID-19. Study background: Italy, Spain and the United States were the sources of the convalescent and acute COVID-19 samples. In each case, the material was cDNA or gDNA derived from T cells, B-cell-depleted T cells, or PBMCs.

Original processing methods: Amplification of reference gene primers provided the estimated nucleated cell counts. TCRdb keeps only in-frame clones here, not all; method: immunoSEQ multiplex PCR. Clone size and V and J calls were adopted from that table, with D and trimming inferred from the DNA. The data hold 160,000 or so clones, with more than 70% observed a single time. Germline V CDR1 and CDR2: KGHSH, LQKENI. Deletions cut 3 bases from V and 3 bases from J, with 12 bases between. The CDR3 is 15 amino acids. This clone appeared once. Sequencing used peripheral blood. The TCR comes from a man aged 55 to 70 with acute or convalescent COVID-19. The V and J genes are TRBV18 and TRBJ1-5; the D gene is possibly TRBD1 (6 bases). The CDR3 region is CASSPSRDINQPQHF. The CDR3 DNA sequence: TGTGCCAGCTCACCGAGCAGGGACATCAATCAGCCCCAGCATTTT.